The rows below give T cell receptor beta chains drawn from one sample of a study of blood T cell repertoires in COVID-19. Assay used: immunoSEQ multiplex PCR; TCRdb lists only in-frame clones, some missing. The sample carries over 75,000 clones, 80% recorded once. Material for sequencing was peripheral blood. The receptor source for this set is a woman aged 70-85 years with acute or convalescent COVID-19. CDR3s include the opening cysteine and the closing phenylalanine or tryptophan. The D gene is left open where the match is weak. Rows may omit the clone size; those that give it use once, few, many or a size class.

clone size,D gene,V gene,J gene,CDR3 protein,CDR3 DNA
once,-,TRBV2,TRBJ1-5,CASSGHAGAGQPQHF,TGTGCCAGCAGTGGGCACGCGGGGGCGGGTCAGCCCCAGCATTTT
-,TRBD2,TRBV5-6,TRBJ2-3,CASSSGLAEFTDTQYF,TGTGCCAGCAGCTCCGGACTAGCGGAGTTCACAGATACGCAGTATTTT
-,-,TRBV28,TRBJ1-6,CASSPEVSYNSPLHF,TGTGCCAGCAGTCCCGAGGTCTCCTATAATTCACCCCTCCACTTT
-,-,TRBV9,TRBJ1-6,CASSVAGNGSPLHF,TGTGCCAGCAGCGTAGCGGGGAATGGATCACCCCTCCACTTT
few,TRBD2,TRBV7-6,TRBJ2-3,CASSLLAGGGADTQYF,TGTGCCAGCAGCTTGCTAGCGGGGGGCGGTGCAGATACGCAGTATTTT
-,TRBD1,TRBV6-1,TRBJ1-5,CASSETGRNQPQHF,TGTGCCAGCAGTGAGACAGGGAGAAATCAGCCCCAGCATTTT
-,TRBD1,TRBV6-5,TRBJ1-4,CASRLDRVDEKLFF,TGTGCCAGCAGACTGGACAGGGTAGATGAAAAACTGTTTTTT
-,-,TRBV7-2,TRBJ1-2,CASSLDGGRSYGYTF,TGTGCCAGCAGCTTGGACGGGGGGCGCAGCTATGGCTACACCTTC
-,TRBD1,TRBV5-6,TRBJ1-2,CASSSYRGSNYGYTF,TGTGCCAGCAGCTCATACAGGGGATCTAACTATGGCTACACCTTC
few,-,TRBV6-5,TRBJ1-2,CASRESPPYYGYTF,TGTGCCAGCAGGGAGTCACCCCCCTACTATGGCTACACCTTC
-,-,TRBV19,TRBJ2-1,CASSIKRATRGQFF,TGTGCCAGTAGTATTAAGCGGGCAACTAGGGGGCAGTTCTTC
-,TRBD1,TRBV15,TRBJ2-4,CATSLRQGTNIQYF,TGTGCCACCAGCTTACGACAGGGTACAAACATTCAGTACTTC
-,TRBD2,TRBV6-1,TRBJ2-3,CASSEGTRLDTQYF,TGTGCCAGCAGTGAAGGGACTAGGTTAGATACGCAGTATTTT
-,-,TRBV6-5,TRBJ2-7,CASSSIGSAREQYF,TGTGCCAGCAGTTCGATCGGGTCCGCCCGCGAGCAGTACTTC
-,-,TRBV3-1/TRBV3-2,TRBJ2-3,CASSQNPSPTDTQYF,TGTGCCAGCAGCCAAAATCCTAGCCCCACAGATACGCAGTATTTT
-,-,TRBV28,TRBJ2-7,CASSLLIGARTYEQYF,TGTGCCAGCAGTTTACTTATAGGGGCGCGTACCTACGAGCAGTACTTC
-,-,TRBV6-2/TRBV6-3,TRBJ1-5,CASSYRGASNQPQHF,TGTGCCAGCAGTTATCGCGGGGCTAGCAATCAGCCCCAGCATTTT
-,-,TRBV19,TRBJ2-7,CASSFSGNEQYF,TGTGCCAGTAGTTTCTCCGGTAACGAGCAGTACTTC
-,-,TRBV28,TRBJ1-3,CASSSFWVSQGSGNTIYF,TGTGCCAGCAGTTCGTTCTGGGTCTCCCAGGGCTCTGGAAACACCATATATTTT
few,-,TRBV4-2,TRBJ1-1,CASSHSGVDTEAFF,TGTGCCAGCAGCCATTCAGGGGTTGACACTGAAGCTTTCTTT
few,TRBD1,TRBV23-1,TRBJ1-2,CASSQSPGQSYGYTF,TGCGCCAGCAGTCAATCACCGGGACAGTCCTATGGCTACACCTTC
once,-,TRBV5-4,TRBJ2-1,CASSLPGERGEQFF,TGTGCCAGCAGCTTGCCGGGGGAGCGAGGTGAGCAGTTCTTC
-,-,TRBV27,TRBJ1-5,CASSLVGADQPQHF,TGTGCCAGCAGTTTGGTGGGGGCCGATCAGCCCCAGCATTTT
once,-,TRBV7-8,TRBJ2-7,CASSFETGYEQYF,TGTGCCAGCAGCTTTGAGACTGGATACGAGCAGTACTTC
many,-,TRBV4-2,TRBJ1-6,CASSQDLGSGVPLHF,TGTGCCAGCAGCCAGGACCTAGGGAGTGGTGTACCCCTCCACTTT
-,-,TRBV9,TRBJ1-1,CASSVTDMNTEAFF,TGTGCCAGCAGCGTAACGGACATGAACACTGAAGCTTTCTTT
-,TRBD2,TRBV19,TRBJ2-1,CASSGGTLNYNEQFF,TGTGCCAGTAGCGGGGGGACCCTAAACTACAATGAGCAGTTCTTC
few,TRBD1,TRBV7-3,TRBJ2-2,CASRLGQGNTGELFF,TGTGCCAGCAGGCTCGGACAGGGCAACACCGGGGAGCTGTTTTTT
many,-,TRBV5-1,TRBJ2-2,CASSLSVNTGELFF,TGCGCCAGCAGCTTGTCAGTGAACACCGGGGAGCTGTTTTTT
-,-,TRBV6-5,TRBJ2-7,CASSYSFTAPYEQYF,TGTGCCAGCAGTTACTCGTTCACAGCACCCTACGAGCAGTACTTC
once,TRBD1,TRBV5-4,TRBJ1-3,CASSVTGPGNTIYF,TGTGCCAGCAGCGTGACAGGGCCTGGAAACACCATATATTTT
once,TRBD1,TRBV3-1/TRBV3-2,TRBJ1-3,CASSQPTGIGNTIYF,TGTGCCAGCAGCCAACCGACAGGGATTGGAAACACCATATATTTT
-,-,TRBV28,TRBJ2-4,CATQISKNIQYF,TGTGCCACCCAGATATCCAAAAACATTCAGTACTTC
-,-,TRBV7-9,TRBJ1-1,CASSAGRTEAFF,TGTGCCAGCAGCGCAGGTCGCACTGAAGCTTTCTTT
-,-,TRBV29-1,TRBJ1-1,CSVYPPGKGTEAFF,TGCAGCGTTTACCCCCCCGGGAAAGGCACTGAAGCTTTCTTT
-,-,TRBV11-3,TRBJ2-7,CASSSTGQSGEQYF,TGTGCCAGCAGCTCTACAGGGCAGAGTGGCGAGCAGTACTTC
-,TRBD1,TRBV5-5,TRBJ1-2,CASSPYSGTGLAGYGYTF,TGTGCCAGCAGCCCTTATTCCGGGACAGGGCTGGCGGGGTATGGCTACACCTTC
-,-,TRBV7-9,TRBJ1-6,CASSLRGRNSPLHF,TGTGCCAGCAGCCTCAGGGGTAGAAATTCACCCCTCCACTTT
-,TRBD1,TRBV14,TRBJ1-6,CASSRDRESPLHF,TGTGCCAGCAGCCGTGACAGGGAATCACCCCTCCACTTT
-,TRBD1,TRBV6-1,TRBJ1-5,CASSEKGGLQPQHF,TGTGCCAGCAGTGAAAAAGGGGGCCTTCAGCCCCAGCATTTT
once,-,TRBV5-1,TRBJ1-1,CASSLGPADTEAFF,TGCGCCAGCAGCTTGGGACCGGCGGACACTGAAGCTTTCTTT
-,TRBD2,TRBV19,TRBJ2-1,CASSVLAGAFGEQFF,TGTGCCAGTAGTGTACTAGCGGGAGCGTTCGGTGAGCAGTTCTTC
once,TRBD1,TRBV10-3,TRBJ1-2,CAISESGTGQYYGYTF,TGTGCCATCAGTGAGTCAGGGACGGGACAGTATTATGGCTACACCTTC
-,-,TRBV2,TRBJ1-1,CATPDILNTEAFF,TGTGCCACCCCGGACATCTTGAACACTGAAGCTTTCTTT
-,TRBD2,TRBV7-2,TRBJ2-5,CASSLEAGAPPRAQYF,TGTGCCAGCAGCTTAGAAGCGGGGGCCCCCCCCCGGGCCCAGTACTTC
-,-,TRBV9,TRBJ2-1,CASSVLSSNEQFF,TGTGCCAGCAGCGTACTGAGTAGCAATGAGCAGTTCTTC
medium-sized,-,TRBV28,TRBJ2-7,CASSPPGRGYEQYF,TGTGCCAGCAGTCCTCCGGGCAGGGGCTACGAGCAGTACTTC
-,TRBD1,TRBV5-4,TRBJ1-1,CASSPGGTGTEAFF,TGTGCCAGCAGCCCGGGGGGGACAGGGACCGAAGCTTTCTTT
-,TRBD1,TRBV6-2/TRBV6-3,TRBJ1-2,CASSPPTGVRLGPGYTF,TGTGCCAGCAGTCCACCGACAGGGGTCCGGTTGGGGCCTGGCTACACCTTC
once,TRBD1,TRBV5-5,TRBJ2-7,CASSLAPGQLNEQYF,TGTGCCAGCAGCTTGGCCCCGGGACAGCTCAACGAGCAGTACTTC
many,-,TRBV15,TRBJ1-1,CATSRDPVREIGPEAFF,TGTGCCACCAGCAGAGACCCCGTCAGGGAAATAGGGCCTGAAGCTTTCTTT
-,TRBD1,TRBV6-5,TRBJ1-6,CASSSDRERSPLHF,TGTGCCAGCAGCTCGGACAGGGAGAGATCACCCCTCCACTTT
-,-,TRBV6-2/TRBV6-3,TRBJ1-4,CASSRDRTTTNEKLFF,TGTGCCAGCAGCCGCGACAGGACCACAACTAATGAAAAACTGTTTTTT
-,TRBD1,TRBV29-1,TRBJ1-4,CSVSQGAGEKLFF,TGCAGCGTTTCTCAGGGGGCCGGCGAAAAACTGTTTTTT
-,-,TRBV24-1,TRBJ2-1,CATSEHRTVKYNEQFF,TGTGCCACCAGTGAGCATCGGACAGTAAAATACAATGAGCAGTTCTTC
-,-,TRBV4-2,TRBJ2-3,CASSPALGEYTQYF,TGTGCCAGCAGCCCCGCTCTCGGGGAGTATACGCAGTATTTT
-,-,TRBV27,TRBJ2-7,CASSFQGMYEQYF,TGTGCCAGCAGTTTTCAGGGGATGTACGAGCAGTACTTC